This T cell receptor (beta chain) was recovered during a study of blood T cell repertoires in COVID-19. Study at large: Collection of acute and convalescent COVID-19 samples took place in the United States, Italy and Spain.

Libraries were prepared by immunoSEQ multiplex PCR; TCRdb keeps only in-frame clonotypes and omits some of them. The profile shows roughly 45,000 clones, about nine tenths of them singletons. A single count supports this clone. Germline values: CDR1 KGHSH, CDR2 LQKENI. V was clipped by 1 base and J by 0 bases; unmatched bases: 8. This CDR3 spans 17 amino acids. J is TRBJ2-7 and V is TRBV18; the match to TRBD1 covers 8 bases. The source of this sequence is a woman older than 75 with COVID-19, enrolled during active disease. Source material: peripheral blood. The CDR3 DNA sequence: TGTGCCAGCTCACCACTGACGGGACAGGCCGACTCCTACGAGCAGTACTTC. This translates into CASSPLTGQADSYEQYF.